This T cell receptor beta chain was found in a study of control samples from healthy donors and cancer patients. From germline, CDR1 is DFQATT and CDR2 SNEGSKA (reference sequence). Losses at the gene ends were 3 bases for V and 7 bases for J; bases not matched to a gene: 4. The CDR3 has 12 amino acids. TCRdb keeps only in-frame clones here, not all; method: immunoSEQ multiplex PCR. The sample lists fewer than 120,000 clones; 85% to 90% were seen once. Source material: PBMCs. The chain employs TRBV20-1 and TRBJ2-7, with TRBD2 identical over 9 bases. The clonotype comes from a woman between 55 and 75 years old with lung cancer. The CDR3 is CSASEREEEQYF. In DNA form, the CDR3 reads TGCAGTGCTAGTGAGCGGGAGGAGGAGCAGTACTTC.